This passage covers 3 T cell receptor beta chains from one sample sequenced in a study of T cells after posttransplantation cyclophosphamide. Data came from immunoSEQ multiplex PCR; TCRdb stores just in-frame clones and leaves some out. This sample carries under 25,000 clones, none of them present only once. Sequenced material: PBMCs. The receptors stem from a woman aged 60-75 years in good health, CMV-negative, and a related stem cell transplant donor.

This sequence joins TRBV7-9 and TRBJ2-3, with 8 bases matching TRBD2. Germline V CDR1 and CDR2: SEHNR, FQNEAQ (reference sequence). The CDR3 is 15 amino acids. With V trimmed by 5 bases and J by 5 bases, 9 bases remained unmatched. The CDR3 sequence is CASSPRSGSGDTQYF. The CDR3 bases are TGTGCCAGCAGCCCTCGAAGCGGGAGCGGAGATACGCAGTATTTT.

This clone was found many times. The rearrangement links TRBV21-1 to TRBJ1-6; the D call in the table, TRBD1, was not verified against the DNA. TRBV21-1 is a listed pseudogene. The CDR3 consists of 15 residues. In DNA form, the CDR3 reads TGTGCCAGCCGTAGACAAGCTGAGTATAATTCACCCCTCCACTTT. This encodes CASRRQAEYNSPLHF.

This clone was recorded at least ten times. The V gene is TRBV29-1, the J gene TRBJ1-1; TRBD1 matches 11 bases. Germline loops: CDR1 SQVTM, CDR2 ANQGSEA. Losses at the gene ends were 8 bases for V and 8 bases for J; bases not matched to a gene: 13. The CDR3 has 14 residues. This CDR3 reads CSTLGQGVTGEAFF. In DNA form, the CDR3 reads TGCAGCACTCTGGGACAGGGGGTAACGGGGGAAGCTTTCTTT.